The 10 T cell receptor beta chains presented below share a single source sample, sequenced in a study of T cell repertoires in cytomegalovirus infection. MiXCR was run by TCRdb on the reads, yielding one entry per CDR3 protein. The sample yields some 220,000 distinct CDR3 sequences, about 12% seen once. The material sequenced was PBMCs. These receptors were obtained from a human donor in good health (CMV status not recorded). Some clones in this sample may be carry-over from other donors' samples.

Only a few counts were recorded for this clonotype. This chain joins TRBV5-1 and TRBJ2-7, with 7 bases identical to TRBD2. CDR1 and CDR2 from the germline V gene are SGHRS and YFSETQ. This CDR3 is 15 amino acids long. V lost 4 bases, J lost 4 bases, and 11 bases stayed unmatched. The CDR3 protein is CASSLNSGTIYEQYF. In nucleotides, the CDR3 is TGCGCCAGCAGCCTCAACTCCGGGACTATTTACGAGCAGTACTTC.

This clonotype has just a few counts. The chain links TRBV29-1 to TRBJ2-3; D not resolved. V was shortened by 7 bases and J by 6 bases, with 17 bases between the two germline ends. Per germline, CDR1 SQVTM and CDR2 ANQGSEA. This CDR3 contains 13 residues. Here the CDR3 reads CSGEGTAGDTQYF. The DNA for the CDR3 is TGCAGCGGGGAAGGCACGGCTGGGGATACGCAGTATTTT.

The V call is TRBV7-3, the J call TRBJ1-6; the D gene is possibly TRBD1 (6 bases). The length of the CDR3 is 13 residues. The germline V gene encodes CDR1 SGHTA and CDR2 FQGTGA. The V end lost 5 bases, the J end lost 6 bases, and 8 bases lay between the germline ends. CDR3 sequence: CASSKDSNSPLHF. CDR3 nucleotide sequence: TGTGCCAGCAGCAAGGACAGTAATTCACCCCTCCACTTT.

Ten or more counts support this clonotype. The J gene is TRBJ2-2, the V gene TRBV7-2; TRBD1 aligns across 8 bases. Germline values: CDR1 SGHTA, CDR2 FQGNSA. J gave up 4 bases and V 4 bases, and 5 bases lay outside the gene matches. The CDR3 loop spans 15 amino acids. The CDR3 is CASSSGQGGTGELFF. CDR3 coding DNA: TGTGCCAGCAGCTCCGGACAGGGAGGCACCGGGGAGCTGTTTTTT.

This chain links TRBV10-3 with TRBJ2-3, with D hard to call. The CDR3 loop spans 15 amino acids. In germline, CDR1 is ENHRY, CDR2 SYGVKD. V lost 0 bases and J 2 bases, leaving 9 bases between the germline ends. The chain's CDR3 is CAISESMQLTDTQYF. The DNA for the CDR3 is TGTGCCATCAGTGAGTCGATGCAGCTCACAGATACGCAGTATTTT.

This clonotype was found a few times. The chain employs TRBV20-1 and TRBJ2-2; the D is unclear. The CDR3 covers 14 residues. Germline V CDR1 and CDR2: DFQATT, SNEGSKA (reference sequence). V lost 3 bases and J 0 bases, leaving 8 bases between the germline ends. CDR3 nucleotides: TGCAGTGCTAGCCAGGCCGCGAACACCGGGGAGCTGTTTTTT. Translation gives CSASQAANTGELFF.

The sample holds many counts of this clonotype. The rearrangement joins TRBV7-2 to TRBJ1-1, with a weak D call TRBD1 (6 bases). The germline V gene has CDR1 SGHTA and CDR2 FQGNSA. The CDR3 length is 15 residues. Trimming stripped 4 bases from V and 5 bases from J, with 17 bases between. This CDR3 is CASSWAGRGVTEAFF. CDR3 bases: TGTGCCAGCAGCTGGGCGGGCAGGGGCGTAACTGAAGCTTTCTTT. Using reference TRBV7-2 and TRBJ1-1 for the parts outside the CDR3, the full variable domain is GAGVSQSPSNKVTEKGKDVELRCDPISGHTALYWYRQSLGQGLEFLIYFQGNSAPDKSGLPSDRFSAERTGGSVSTLTIQRTQQEDSAVYLCASSWAGRGVTEAFFGQGTRLTVV.

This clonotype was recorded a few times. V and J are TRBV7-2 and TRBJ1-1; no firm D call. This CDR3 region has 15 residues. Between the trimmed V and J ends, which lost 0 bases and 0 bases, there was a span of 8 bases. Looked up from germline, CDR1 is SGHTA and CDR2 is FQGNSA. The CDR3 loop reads CASSLAASMNTEAFF. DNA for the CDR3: TGTGCCAGCAGCTTAGCCGCAAGTATGAACACTGAAGCTTTCTTT. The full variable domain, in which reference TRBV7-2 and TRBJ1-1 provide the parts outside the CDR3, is GAGVSQSPSNKVTEKGKDVELRCDPISGHTALYWYRQSLGQGLEFLIYFQGNSAPDKSGLPSDRFSAERTGGSVSTLTIQRTQQEDSAVYLCASSLAASMNTEAFFGQGTRLTVV.

CDR3 in DNA: TGCAGCGTCAGGGAGTTGGCGAACACTGAAGCTTTCTTT. Its protein is CSVRELANTEAFF. The rearrangement joins TRBV29-1 to TRBJ1-1; the D gene is possibly TRBD1 (5 bases). CDR3 length: 13 residues. CDR1 SQVTM and CDR2 ANQGSEA come from the germline V gene. V was cut by 6 bases and J by 1 base, with 12 bases left in between.

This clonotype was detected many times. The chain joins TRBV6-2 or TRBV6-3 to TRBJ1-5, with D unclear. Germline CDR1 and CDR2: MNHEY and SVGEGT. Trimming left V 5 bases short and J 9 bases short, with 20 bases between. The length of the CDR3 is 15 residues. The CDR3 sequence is CASSQLLVSLRPQHF. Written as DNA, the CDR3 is TGTGCCAGCAGTCAACTCCTGGTCAGCCTAAGGCCCCAGCATTTT.